A selection of T cell receptor beta chains follows, all from one sample in a study of CD8+ T cells in alopecia areata. Sequencing was performed with immunoSEQ multiplex PCR; in TCRdb, only in-frame clones are kept and a portion is missing. The repertoire holds about 270,000 clones, with 50% to 75% as singletons. This material consisted of CD4+ T cells sorted from blood, taken around week 54, from a patient treated with tofacitinib. All receptors derive from a human donor with alopecia areata. CDR3s include the opening cysteine and the closing phenylalanine or tryptophan. The D gene is left open where the match is weak. Some rows have no size entry. The others give once, few or many, or a class for an expanded clone.

V	size	J	D	CDR3	DNA
TRBV6-5	NA	TRBJ2-1	NA	CASSSLRVEGNEQFF	TGTGCCAGCAGTTCCCTCCGCGTAGAGGGCAATGAGCAGTTCTTC
TRBV5-1	once	TRBJ2-1	NA	CASSSSGDEQFF	TGCGCCAGCAGCTCTTCCGGCGATGAGCAGTTCTTC
TRBV7-3	NA	TRBJ2-1	TRBD2	CASSATRGASYNEQFF	TGTGCCAGCAGCGCGACGCGGGGGGCCTCCTACAATGAGCAGTTCTTC
TRBV29-1	NA	TRBJ2-1	NA	CSAVGRRGLNEQFF	TGCAGCGCGGTAGGGCGGAGGGGGCTCAATGAGCAGTTCTTC
TRBV11-3	once	TRBJ2-1	NA	CASSLDLLDEQFF	TGTGCCAGCAGCTTAGACCTCCTCGATGAGCAGTTCTTC
TRBV27	NA	TRBJ1-5	TRBD1	CASSSGTGVNQPQHF	TGTGCCAGCAGCTCAGGGACAGGGGTTAATCAGCCCCAGCATTTT
TRBV25-1	NA	TRBJ1-2	NA	CASWDAKGGYTF	TGTGCCAGCTGGGACGCTAAGGGTGGCTACACCTTC
TRBV9	NA	TRBJ2-7	NA	CASSVVLDSQQYF	TGTGCCAGCAGCGTAGTGCTGGACAGCCAACAGTACTTC
TRBV7-9	few	TRBJ1-2	TRBD1	CASSFIGGAYYGYTF	TGTGCCAGCAGCTTCATAGGGGGCGCCTACTATGGCTACACCTTC
TRBV25-1	once	TRBJ2-5	TRBD1	CASSVYRGRETQYF	TGTGCCAGCAGTGTCTACAGGGGGCGTGAGACCCAGTACTTC
TRBV29-1	few	TRBJ1-5	TRBD1	CSVTTGGTNQPQHF	TGCAGCGTTACGACAGGGGGGACAAATCAGCCCCAGCATTTT
TRBV13	NA	TRBJ1-1	NA	CASSIWRRTEAFF	TGTGCCAGCAGCATATGGAGGCGCACTGAAGCTTTCTTT
TRBV5-1	NA	TRBJ2-3	NA	CASSPGLAASTDTQYF	TGCGCCAGCAGCCCAGGTTTGGCAGCGAGCACAGATACGCAGTATTTT
TRBV4-2	NA	TRBJ2-3	TRBD2	CASSPGGGGTDTQYF	TGTGCCAGCAGCCCGGGGGGGGGCGGCACAGATACGCAGTATTTT
TRBV29-1	NA	TRBJ2-5	NA	CSVDRARLQETQYF	TGCAGCGTTGATAGGGCCAGGCTACAGGAGACCCAGTACTTC
TRBV6-5	NA	TRBJ2-4	TRBD1	CASSYSKDRAKNIQYF	TGTGCCAGCAGTTACTCGAAGGACAGGGCCAAAAACATTCAGTACTTC
TRBV7-2	NA	TRBJ2-3	NA	CASSFRQSTDTQYF	TGTGCCAGCAGCTTCAGGCAGAGTACAGATACGCAGTATTTT
TRBV5-4	few	TRBJ2-7	NA	CASSLVGTEQYF	TGTGCCAGCAGCTTGGTAGGGACCGAGCAGTACTTC
TRBV29-1	NA	TRBJ1-1	TRBD1	CSVDPGTVAFF	TGCAGCGTAGACCCAGGGACAGTTGCTTTCTTT
TRBV6-5	NA	TRBJ1-5	NA	CASSPRVTGNQPQHF	TGTGCCAGCAGTCCCAGGGTGACCGGCAATCAGCCCCAGCATTTT
TRBV29-1	NA	TRBJ1-2	NA	CSVEDGSYGYTF	TGCAGCGTTGAGGACGGTTCCTATGGCTACACCTTC
TRBV30	NA	TRBJ2-7	NA	CAWSVGAFARDEQYF	TGTGCCTGGAGTGTTGGGGCCTTTGCTCGGGACGAGCAGTACTTC
TRBV30	NA	TRBJ1-4	NA	CAWSAPYGATNEKLFF	TGTGCCTGGAGCGCGCCGTACGGTGCAACTAATGAAAAACTGTTTTTT
TRBV9	NA	TRBJ1-2	NA	CASQRQLDYTF	TGTGCCAGCCAGCGACAACTGGACTACACCTTC
TRBV29-1	NA	TRBJ2-2	TRBD1	CSVGTGDTGELFF	TGCAGCGTTGGGACAGGGGACACCGGGGAGCTGTTTTTT
TRBV30	NA	TRBJ1-2	TRBD1	CACLGQASGGYTF	TGTGCCTGCCTCGGACAGGCCTCAGGCGGCTACACCTTC
TRBV18	few	TRBJ1-3	NA	CASSLLDSSGNTIYF	TGTGCCAGCTCACTTCTAGACAGCTCTGGAAACACCATATATTTT
TRBV29-1	NA	TRBJ2-5	NA	CSVTGYGETQYF	TGCAGCGTTACGGGGTATGGAGAGACCCAGTACTTC
TRBV25-1	NA	TRBJ1-2	NA	CASSPRAVSGYTF	TGTGCCAGCAGTCCTCGAGCGGTTAGCGGCTACACCTTC
TRBV5-4	few	TRBJ1-3	NA	CASNGRRRGRSGNTIYF	TGTGCCAGCAACGGACGACGTCGGGGTCGCTCTGGAAACACCATATATTTT
TRBV29-1	NA	TRBJ1-3	TRBD1	CSASTGNSGNTIYF	TGCAGCGCCTCGACAGGGAACTCTGGAAACACCATATATTTT
TRBV10-3	few	TRBJ2-1	NA	CAISESSGYNEQFF	TGTGCCATCAGTGAGTCCTCCGGCTACAATGAGCAGTTCTTC
TRBV5-6	few	TRBJ1-6	NA	CASSLGHSPLHF	TGTGCCAGCAGCTTGGGCCATTCACCCCTCCACTTT
TRBV10-3	many	TRBJ2-2	NA	CAISNTRGAARLNTGELFF	TGTGCCATCAGTAACACCCGCGGCGCAGCACGACTTAACACCGGGGAGCTGTTTTTT
TRBV29-1	NA	TRBJ2-3	NA	CSVTKGGPEDTQYF	TGCAGCGTTACTAAAGGCGGGCCTGAGGATACGCAGTATTTT
TRBV7-8	few	TRBJ1-5	NA	CASSPGGSRSPQHF	TGTGCCAGCAGTCCGGGGGGTAGCAGATCTCCCCAGCATTTT
TRBV19	NA	TRBJ1-1	NA	CASSAGRFTEAFF	TGTGCCAGTAGTGCAGGGAGGTTCACTGAAGCTTTCTTT
TRBV5-4	NA	TRBJ2-3	TRBD1	CASSLADRVDTQYF	TGTGCCAGCAGCTTGGCCGACAGGGTTGATACGCAGTATTTT
TRBV29-1	NA	TRBJ2-5	TRBD1	CSVVGTGWGETQYF	TGCAGCGTTGTTGGGACAGGGTGGGGAGAGACCCAGTACTTC
TRBV7-9	few	TRBJ1-3	TRBD1	CASSLGQGNTIYF	TGTGCCAGCAGCTTGGGACAGGGAAACACCATATATTTT
TRBV7-2	NA	TRBJ2-3	TRBD2	CASSLVTSGTDTQYF	TGTGCCAGCAGCTTAGTGACTAGCGGCACAGATACGCAGTATTTT
TRBV2	NA	TRBJ2-5	TRBD1	CASRRGQGETQYF	TGTGCCAGCAGACGAGGACAGGGAGAGACCCAGTACTTC
TRBV6-5	NA	TRBJ2-3	TRBD2	CASSYSRGAGGGTQYF	TGTGCCAGCAGTTACTCCCGGGGAGCGGGGGGCGGTACGCAGTATTTT
TRBV9	once	TRBJ2-1	TRBD1	CASSVAGTDNEQFF	TGTGCCAGCAGCGTAGCCGGGACAGACAATGAGCAGTTCTTC
TRBV4-1	many	TRBJ1-5	NA	CASSQETGQGNQPQHF	TGCGCCAGCAGCCAAGAGACGGGGCAGGGCAATCAGCCCCAGCATTTT
TRBV2	once	TRBJ2-6	NA	CASSEVGAGANVLTF	TGTGCCAGCAGTGAGGTCGGGGCTGGGGCCAACGTCCTGACTTTC